Below, 23 T cell receptor beta chains from the same sample are listed, as sequenced in a study of cytomegalovirus exposure and HLA in healthy donors. Assay: immunoSEQ multiplex PCR; the TCRdb copy retains only in-frame clones and omits some. This table holds approximately 120,000 clones, approximately 94% found once. The sequenced sample consisted of PBMCs. The receptors were sampled from a woman in her late teens or twenties in good health and CMV-seronegative.

The chain uses TRBV7-2 and TRBJ2-5; D is undetermined. Per germline, CDR1 SGHTA and CDR2 FQGNSA. The V and J ends lost 2 bases and 5 bases respectively, with 12 bases between them. The CDR3 loop spans 14 amino acids. CDR3 residues: CASSLSPGRETQYF. CDR3 coding DNA: TGTGCCAGCAGCTTATCCCCAGGTCGGGAGACCCAGTACTTC. The whole variable domain, filled in from reference TRBV7-2 and TRBJ2-5, reads GAGVSQSPSNKVTEKGKDVELRCDPISGHTALYWYRQSLGQGLEFLIYFQGNSAPDKSGLPSDRFSAERTGGSVSTLTIQRTQQEDSAVYLCASSLSPGRETQYFGPGTRLLVL.

This clone was counted a few times. The chain recombines TRBV28 with TRBJ2-2, with D possibly being TRBD2 (5 bases). The germline gives CDR1 MDHEN, CDR2 SYDVKM. V was clipped by 8 bases and J by 3 bases, with 13 bases between them. This CDR3 has 14 residues. The CDR3 loop is CASSITRYTGELFF. The CDR3 DNA follows: TGTGCCAGCTCTATAACTAGGTACACCGGGGAGCTGTTTTTT.

The V call is TRBV5-1, the J call TRBJ2-3; the D is unclear. Germline values: CDR1 SGHRS, CDR2 YFSETQ. V gave up 5 bases and J gave up 5 bases, with 15 bases separating them. The CDR3 has 14 amino acids. CDR3 coding DNA: TGCGCCAGCAGGACGTATAGTGAGGAAGATACGCAGTATTTT. Translation gives CASRTYSEEDTQYF.

V usage is TRBV11-2 and J usage is TRBJ2-1, with TRBD2 as a possible D gene (5 bases). V was cut by 9 bases and J by 10 bases, with 13 bases left in between. The CDR3 runs 11 residues. Germline CDR1 and CDR2: SGHAT and FQNNGV. CDR3 nucleotides: TGTGCCAGTCGGGCATGGGAGGAGCAGTTCTTC. Translated, it gives CASRAWEEQFF.

This chain uses TRBV2 with TRBJ2-3; 9 bases map to TRBD2. The CDR3 spans 15 residues. The germline V gene has CDR1 SNHLY and CDR2 FYNNEI. V trimming: 6 bases; J trimming: 0 bases; junction bases outside the gene matches: 4. Here the CDR3 reads CASRASGASTDTQYF. The CDR3 DNA reads as TGTGCCAGCAGGGCTAGCGGGGCTAGCACAGATACGCAGTATTTT.

The chain is built from TRBV4-1 and TRBJ1-1; 7 bases are shared with TRBD1. The V segment lost 4 bases and the J segment 2 bases; nucleotides outside the gene matches: 7. From germline, CDR1 is MGHRA and CDR2 YSYEKL. The CDR3 extends over 15 amino acids. The CDR3, as DNA: TGCGCCAGCAGCCTGTTGACAGGGCCCAACACTGAAGCTTTCTTT. It yields the protein CASSLLTGPNTEAFF.

This chain joins TRBV4-2 and TRBJ1-3; D is unresolved. V lost 0 bases and J 0 bases, leaving 9 bases between the germline ends. Germline V gives CDR1 LGHNA, CDR2 YNFKEQ. The CDR3 consists of 16 residues. CDR3 amino acids: CASSQDWANSGNTIYF. The CDR3 nucleotides are TGTGCCAGCAGCCAAGATTGGGCAAACTCTGGAAACACCATATATTTT.

The chain uses TRBV2 and TRBJ1-1; possible D gene TRBD1, 5 bases. The V end lost 10 bases, the J end lost 2 bases, and 23 bases lay between the germline ends. CDR1 is SNHLY, CDR2 FYNNEI, per germline. This CDR3 region has 16 residues. CDR3 region: CATQSAGGSDNTEAFF. As DNA, the CDR3 is TGTGCCACCCAATCAGCCGGGGGAAGCGATAACACTGAAGCTTTCTTT.

The chain combines TRBV2 with TRBJ1-4; 10 bases are a match to TRBD1. Trimming took 7 bases from V and 8 from J; bases not matched to a gene: 4. There are 13 residues in the CDR3. Germline V CDR1 and CDR2: SNHLY, FYNNEI. CDR3 region: CASNGQGGEKLFF. The CDR3 region has the DNA TGTGCCAGCAATGGACAGGGGGGCGAAAAACTGTTTTTT.

This chain joins TRBV5-1 and TRBJ2-7; 9 positions agree with TRBD1. After removal of 2 bases from V and 3 bases from J, the junction contained 6 bases not matched to a gene. CDR3 size: 15 residues. In germline, CDR1 is SGHRS, CDR2 YFSETQ. The CDR3 is CASSFSTGGFYEQYF. Here the CDR3 DNA reads TGCGCCAGCAGCTTCTCGACAGGGGGATTCTACGAGCAGTACTTC.

V gene TRBV9 combines with J gene TRBJ2-5, with a tentative D call TRBD2 (7 bases). Trimming took 0 bases from V and 4 from J, leaving 13 bases between them. Germline V lookup: CDR1 SGDLS, CDR2 YYNGEE. This CDR3 has 15 amino acids. The CDR3 sequence is CASSVDGGGRETQYF. DNA for the CDR3: TGTGCCAGCAGCGTAGACGGCGGGGGCCGAGAGACCCAGTACTTC.

J is TRBJ1-2 and V is TRBV28; tentative D call: TRBD1 (6 bases). V gave up 1 base and J gave up 8 bases, with 11 bases separating them. This CDR3 region has 13 residues. The germline V gene has CDR1 MDHEN and CDR2 SYDVKM. CDR3 bases: TGTGCCAGCAGTTTATATACAGGGAGAGGCTACACCTTC. It yields the protein CASSLYTGRGYTF.

J is TRBJ2-3 and V is TRBV30, with a tentative D call TRBD1 (6 bases). Germline V gene lookup returns CDR1 GTSNPN and CDR2 SVGIG (reference sequence). This CDR3 comprises 13 residues. Trimming pared 7 bases from V and 0 bases from J, leaving 11 bases between. In DNA, the CDR3 is TGTGCCTACACTAGGGGGAGCACAGATACGCAGTATTTT. Residues: CAYTRGSTDTQYF.

The chain links TRBV5-1 to TRBJ2-6, with unresolved D. Trimming removed 0 bases from V and 4 bases from J, with 8 bases in between. CDR3 size: 15 residues. Germline V gives CDR1 SGHRS, CDR2 YFSETQ. The CDR3 DNA follows: TGCGCCAGCAGCTTGGGCCCGCGGGGGGCCAACGTCCTGACTTTC. It encodes CASSLGPRGANVLTF.

CDR3 sequence (DNA): TGCGCCAGCAGCTCTCGATCCACAGGAGGAGGGCGACAGTACTTC. Protein sequence: CASSSRSTGGGRQYF. The chain is built from TRBV5-1 and TRBJ2-4; weak D call: TRBD2 (6 bases). V was shortened by 3 bases and J by 13 bases, with 23 bases between the two germline ends. From germline, CDR1 is SGHRS and CDR2 YFSETQ. The CDR3 contains 15 residues.

The chain has TRBV28 and TRBJ2-7; 9 nucleotides line up with TRBD1. This CDR3 region has 20 residues. Per the germline V gene, CDR1 is MDHEN and CDR2 is SYDVKM. The ends lost 5 bases at V and 3 bases at J; junction bases unmatched: 23. CDR3 sequence reads: CASSPLDIRPGQGLSYEQYF. CDR3 bases: TGTGCCAGCAGTCCCCTGGACATCCGACCGGGACAGGGATTAAGCTACGAGCAGTACTTC.

The V and J genes are TRBV7-2 and TRBJ2-7; D is possibly TRBD1 (6 bases). Trimming shortened V by 5 bases and J by 0 bases, and 26 bases separated the two germline ends. The CDR3 totals 19 residues. Germline assignment: CDR1 SGHTA and CDR2 FQGNSA. CDR3 loop: CASSIKTGTDRISSYEQYF. CDR3 bases: TGTGCCAGCAGCATAAAGACCGGGACCGACAGGATTAGCTCCTACGAGCAGTACTTC. The full variable domain, its missing parts supplied by reference TRBV7-2 and TRBJ2-7, is GAGVSQSPSNKVTEKGKDVELRCDPISGHTALYWYRQSLGQGLEFLIYFQGNSAPDKSGLPSDRFSAERTGGSVSTLTIQRTQQEDSAVYLCASSIKTGTDRISSYEQYFGPGTRLTVT.

The chain uses TRBV7-3 and TRBJ2-3; TRBD2 might be the D (5 bases). Trimming cost V 6 bases and J 7 bases, with 11 bases left between them. Germline CDR1 reads SGHTA; CDR2 reads FQGTGA. The CDR3 totals 12 residues. The CDR3 loop reads CASSYVGNTQYF. The CDR3 DNA reads as TGTGCCAGCAGTTACGTCGGGAATACGCAGTATTTT.

V and J are TRBV10-3 and TRBJ2-7; 11 bases align to TRBD1. Losses at the gene ends were 4 bases for V and 4 bases for J; bases not matched to a gene: 12. The CDR3 is 17 residues long. Germline CDR1 is ENHRY and CDR2 is SYGVKD. The CDR3 is CAISGGQGAIQRYEQYF. The CDR3 coding sequence is TGTGCCATCAGTGGAGGACAGGGGGCTATCCAACGATACGAGCAGTACTTC.

The gene calls are TRBV9 and TRBJ2-5; no clear D. Trimming took off 4 bases at V and 1 base at J, with 8 bases between the two ends. Per germline, CDR1 SGDLS and CDR2 YYNGEE. The CDR3 has 13 residues. CDR3 loop: CASSSHPQETQYF. CDR3 nucleotides: TGTGCCAGCAGCTCCCATCCCCAAGAGACCCAGTACTTC.

Written as DNA, the CDR3 is TGTGCCAGCAGTAGTTCACAGGTCCATGGTGACACTGAAGCTTTCTTT. It yields the protein CASSSSQVHGDTEAFF. The gene calls are TRBV28 and TRBJ1-1, with a tentative D call TRBD1 (5 bases). The CDR3 loop spans 16 amino acids. Between the trimmed V and J ends, which lost 5 bases and 3 bases, there was a span of 19 bases. The germline gives CDR1 MDHEN, CDR2 SYDVKM.

V and J are TRBV28 and TRBJ2-7; possible D gene TRBD1, 5 bases. The CDR3 spans 16 residues. Germline lookup yields CDR1 MDHEN and CDR2 SYDVKM. V lost 3 bases, J lost 0 bases, and 15 bases lay in between. CDR3 DNA sequence: TGTGCCAGCAGTTTCTTACAGGACCACGGCTCCTACGAGCAGTACTTC. This codes for CASSFLQDHGSYEQYF. Filled out from reference TRBV28 and TRBJ2-7, the complete variable domain reads DVKVTQSSRYLVKRTGEKVFLECVQDMDHENMFWYRQDPGLGLRLIYFSYDVKMKEKGDIPEGYSVSREKKERFSLILESASTNQTSMYLCASSFLQDHGSYEQYFGPGTRLTVT.

The chain combines TRBV6-4 with TRBJ1-6, with 10 bases that match TRBD1. CDR1 is MRHNA, CDR2 SNTAGT, per germline. With 0 bases clipped from V and 10 bases from J, the junction kept 3 bases outside the gene matches. This CDR3 is 15 amino acids long. The CDR3 sequence: CASSDSGDRGSPLHF. The CDR3 nucleotides read TGTGCCAGCAGTGACTCAGGGGACAGGGGCTCACCCCTCCACTTT.